This T cell receptor beta chain comes out of a study of control samples from healthy donors and cancer patients. Germline CDR1 SGHRS, CDR2 YFSETQ. The CDR3 spans 16 residues. V lost 0 bases and J 0 bases, leaving 13 bases between the germline ends. Sequenced by immunoSEQ multiplex PCR; TCRdb stores in-frame clones only, minus some. This table has 130,000 to 150,000 clones, about 93% appearing once. This clone has just one count. The source material was PBMCs. The J gene is TRBJ2-7, the V gene TRBV5-1; a possible D gene is TRBD2 (5 bases). The sequence came from a man between 60 and 75 years old with colorectal cancer. The CDR3 loop is CASSLVGEDPSYEQYF. The CDR3 DNA follows: TGCGCCAGCAGCTTGGTGGGAGAGGACCCCTCCTACGAGCAGTACTTC. Drawing the rest from reference TRBV5-1 and TRBJ2-7, the complete variable domain is KAGVTQTPRYLIKTRGQQVTLSCSPISGHRSVSWYQQTPGQGLQFLFEYFSETQRNKGNFPGRFSGRQFSNSRSEMNVSTLELGDSALYLCASSLVGEDPSYEQYFGPGTRLTVT.